This T cell receptor beta chain was sequenced during a study of cytomegalovirus exposure and HLA in healthy donors. The PCR made use of 60 Vbeta and 13 Jbeta primers. TCRdb's table, derived via immunoSEQ multiplex PCR, lists solely in-frame clones and lacks some. Recorded here are about 130,000 clones; the top ten clones represent less than 3.5%. Sequencing was done on a sample of PBMCs. The source of this sequence is a man aged 25-40 years in good health and CMV-seronegative.

This CDR3 reads CASTLGLAPYEQYF. The CDR3 bases are TGTGCCAGCACCTTGGGACTAGCGCCCTACGAGCAGTACTTC. The genes are TRBV7-9 and TRBJ2-7; 10 bases match TRBD2. This CDR3 is built from 14 residues. Trimming removed 7 bases from V and 2 bases from J; junction bases left unmatched: 5. In germline, CDR1 is SEHNR, CDR2 FQNEAQ (reference sequence).